Given below is one T cell receptor beta chain in context. The V gene end was trimmed by 4 bases and the J gene end by 4 bases; junction bases not matched to a gene: 7. The CDR3 spans 15 residues. Germline-derived CDR1 and CDR2 are SEHNR and FQNEAQ (reference sequence). This specimen comes from a study of blood T cell repertoires in COVID-19. Only in-frame clones appear in the TCRdb table, and some are missing; sequencing was by immunoSEQ multiplex PCR. Of over 200,000 clones in the sample, roughly nine tenths were seen once. Material for sequencing was peripheral blood. The chain employs TRBV7-9 and TRBJ1-1; 9 bases map to TRBD1. The receptor was derived from a man in his thirties or forties with acute or convalescent COVID-19. DNA of the CDR3: TGTGCCAGCAGCTCCCACAGGGGGCCGAGCACTGAAGCTTTCTTT. This gives the protein CASSSHRGPSTEAFF.